This TCR beta chain comes out of a study of blood T cell repertoires in COVID-19. While infection was still active, Seattle patients were enrolled and then followed longitudinally. CDR3 size: 13 residues. Germline values: CDR1 SNHLY, CDR2 FYNNEI. Losses at the gene ends were 4 bases for V and 7 bases for J; bases not matched to a gene: 3. Using immunoSEQ multiplex PCR, the repertoire was profiled, and TCRdb retains in-frame clones only, with some absent. The sample lists some 370,000 clones, about 89% occurring once. Sequenced input: peripheral blood. The chain links TRBV2 to TRBJ2-1; 8 nucleotides line up with TRBD1. This TCR was recovered from a woman in her thirties with COVID-19, enrolled during active disease. The CDR3 reads CASSGRGRNEQFF. DNA for the CDR3: TGTGCCAGCAGTGGCAGGGGGCGGAATGAGCAGTTCTTC.